This TCR beta chain originates from a study of human T cells and chemical hapten exposure. Study-level points and caveats: With DPC sensitization, TCRs exceeding 1 in 1000 frequency showed no change.

This clonotype was recorded at least ten times. Antigen unknown. The time point here: pre-sensitization, week 0. Described treatment: therapeutic diphenylcyclopropenone sensitization with weekly scalp DPC. Alopecia patients, 18 to 70 years old and DPC-suitable, served as donors. It was unfractionated whole blood from which total RNA was extracted. The CDR3 runs 13 residues. The ends were cut back, 4 bases at V and 6 bases at J, with 11 bases in the middle. In germline, CDR1 is SGHTA, CDR2 FQGNSA. From the RACE reads, TCRdb called clonotypes with MiXCR, one entry per CDR3 protein. The data contain approximately 320,000 distinct CDR3 sequences, roughly 6% of them singletons.

This chain links TRBV7-2 with TRBJ2-3; D unresolved. The specimen was whole blood, collected in connection with sensitization to the hapten diphenylcyclopropenone (DPC). The clonotype was recovered from a young woman with alopecia areata. Some clones in this sample may be carry-over from other donors' samples. CDR3 sequence (DNA): TGTGCCAGCAGCTCGACCCTACGGGATACGCAGTATTTT. This gives the protein CASSSTLRDTQYF.